Given below is one T cell receptor beta chain in context. The antigen is undetermined. Germline V lookup: CDR1 MNHEY, CDR2 SMNVEV (reference sequence). The V end lost 7 bases, the J end lost 0 bases, and 12 bases lay between the germline ends. The CDR3 sequence is 15 residues long. The sample comes from a study of cytomegalovirus exposure and HLA in healthy donors. Whole-study results and caveats: Published work reported that the classifier diagnosed cytomegalovirus status with high specificity and sensitivity. The productive fraction for most TCR beta V segments was about 87% or about 30% in an earlier analysis. In a later analysis, at a false discovery rate of 0.05, roughly 18,000 TCR beta sequences were associated with HLA alleles.

The PCR was carried out with 60 Vbeta primers and 13 Jbeta primers. The method was immunoSEQ multiplex PCR; TCRdb's version includes in-frame clones alone and lacks a portion of them. This sample's clone table lists some 200,000 clones. Healthy people donating bone marrow made up the donors. This clonotype originated in a boy aged 5-17 years in good health and CMV-seronegative. Sequencing was carried out using PBMCs. The chain has TRBV27 and TRBJ2-2; a weak D match, TRBD2 (5 bases). CDR3 amino acids: CASTFLAPNTGELFF. Here the CDR3 DNA reads TGTGCCAGCACCTTCCTAGCCCCGAACACCGGGGAGCTGTTTTTT.